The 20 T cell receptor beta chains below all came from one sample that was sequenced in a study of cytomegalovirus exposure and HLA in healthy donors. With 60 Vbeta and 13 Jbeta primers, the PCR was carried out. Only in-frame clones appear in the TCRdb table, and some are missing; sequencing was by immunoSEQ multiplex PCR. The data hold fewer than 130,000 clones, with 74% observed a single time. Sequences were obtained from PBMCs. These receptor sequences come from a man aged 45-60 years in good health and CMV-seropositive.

The CDR3: CASSLRGGSSYEQYF. In nucleotides, the CDR3 is TGTGCCAGCAGCCTGCGGGGGGGATCCTCCTACGAGCAGTACTTC. J is TRBJ2-7 and V is TRBV27; 9 nucleotides align to TRBD2. Germline V gene lookup returns CDR1 MNHEY and CDR2 SMNVEV (reference sequence). The CDR3 contains 15 residues. V was pared by 6 bases and J by 0 bases, with 6 bases of the junction left unmatched.

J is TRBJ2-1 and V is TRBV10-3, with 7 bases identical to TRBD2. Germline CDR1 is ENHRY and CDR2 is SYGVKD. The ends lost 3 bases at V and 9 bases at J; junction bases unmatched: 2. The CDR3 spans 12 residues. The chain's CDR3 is CAISESSGEQFF. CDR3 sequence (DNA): TGTGCCATCAGTGAATCTAGCGGTGAGCAGTTCTTC.

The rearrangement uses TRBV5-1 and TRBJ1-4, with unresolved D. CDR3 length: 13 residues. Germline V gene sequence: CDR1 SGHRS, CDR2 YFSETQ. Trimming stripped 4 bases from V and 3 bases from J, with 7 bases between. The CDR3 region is CASSPGSNEKLFF. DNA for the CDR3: TGCGCCAGCAGCCCCGGGTCTAATGAAAAACTGTTTTTT. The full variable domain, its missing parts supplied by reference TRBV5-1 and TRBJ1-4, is KAGVTQTPRYLIKTRGQQVTLSCSPISGHRSVSWYQQTPGQGLQFLFEYFSETQRNKGNFPGRFSGRQFSNSRSEMNVSTLELGDSALYLCASSPGSNEKLFFGSGTQLSVL.

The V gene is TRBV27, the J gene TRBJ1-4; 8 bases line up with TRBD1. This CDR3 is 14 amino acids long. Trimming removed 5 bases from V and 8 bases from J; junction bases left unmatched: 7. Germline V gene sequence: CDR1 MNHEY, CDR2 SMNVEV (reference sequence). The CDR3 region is CASSVVQGEEKLFF. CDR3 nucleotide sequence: TGTGCCAGCAGTGTAGTACAGGGGGAGGAAAAACTGTTTTTT.

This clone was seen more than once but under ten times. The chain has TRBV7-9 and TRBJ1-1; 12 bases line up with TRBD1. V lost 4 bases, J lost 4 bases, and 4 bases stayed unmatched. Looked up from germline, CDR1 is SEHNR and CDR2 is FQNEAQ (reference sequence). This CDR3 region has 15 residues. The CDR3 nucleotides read TGTGCCAGCAGCTCGGGGACAGGGGGCTTCACTGAAGCTTTCTTT. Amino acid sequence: CASSSGTGGFTEAFF.

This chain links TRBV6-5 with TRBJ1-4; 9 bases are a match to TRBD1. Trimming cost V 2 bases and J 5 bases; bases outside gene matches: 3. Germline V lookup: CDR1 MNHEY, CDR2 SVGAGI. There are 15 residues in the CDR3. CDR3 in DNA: TGTGCCAGCAGTTACATAGGACAGGGGAATGAAAAACTGTTTTTT. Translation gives CASSYIGQGNEKLFF.

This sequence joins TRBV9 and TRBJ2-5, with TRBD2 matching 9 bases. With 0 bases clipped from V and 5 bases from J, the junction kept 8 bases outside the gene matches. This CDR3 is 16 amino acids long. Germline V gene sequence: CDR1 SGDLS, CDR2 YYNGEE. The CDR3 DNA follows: TGTGCCAGCAGCGTAGGAGGCGGGAGGGCGGAGGAGACCCAGTACTTC. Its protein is CASSVGGGRAEETQYF.

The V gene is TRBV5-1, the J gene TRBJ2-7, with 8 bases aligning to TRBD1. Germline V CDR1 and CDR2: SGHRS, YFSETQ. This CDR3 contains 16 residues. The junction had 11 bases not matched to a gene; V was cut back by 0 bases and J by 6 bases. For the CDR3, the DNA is TGCGCCAGCAGCTTGGTCTCAGCTGGCCAGGGGGCCGAGCAGTACTTC. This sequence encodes CASSLVSAGQGAEQYF.

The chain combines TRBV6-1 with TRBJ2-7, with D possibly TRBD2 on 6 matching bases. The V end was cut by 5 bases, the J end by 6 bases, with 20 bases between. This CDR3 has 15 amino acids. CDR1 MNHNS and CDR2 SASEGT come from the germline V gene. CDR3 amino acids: CASSRVATSGAEQYF. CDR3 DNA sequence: TGTGCCAGCAGTCGGGTTGCGACCTCGGGAGCCGAGCAGTACTTC.

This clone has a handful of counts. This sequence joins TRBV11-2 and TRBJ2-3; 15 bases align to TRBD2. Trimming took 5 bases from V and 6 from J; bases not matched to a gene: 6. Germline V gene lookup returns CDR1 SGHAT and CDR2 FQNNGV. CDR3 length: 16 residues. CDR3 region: CASSRTSGGGVDTQYF. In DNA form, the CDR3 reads TGTGCCAGCAGCCGGACTAGCGGGGGGGGCGTGGATACGCAGTATTTT.

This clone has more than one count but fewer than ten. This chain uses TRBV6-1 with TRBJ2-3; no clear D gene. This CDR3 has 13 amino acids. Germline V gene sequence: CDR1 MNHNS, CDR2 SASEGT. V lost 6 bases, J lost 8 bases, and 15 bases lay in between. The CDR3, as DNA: TGTGCCAGCAGCTCGTCGACTCTCCCTACGCAGTATTTT. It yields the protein CASSSSTLPTQYF.

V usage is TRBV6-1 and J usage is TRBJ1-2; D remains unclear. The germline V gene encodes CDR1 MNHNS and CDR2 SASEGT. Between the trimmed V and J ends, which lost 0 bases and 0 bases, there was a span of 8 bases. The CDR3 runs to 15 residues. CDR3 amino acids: CASSEARISNYGYTF. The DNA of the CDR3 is TGTGCCAGCAGTGAAGCGCGTATCTCTAACTATGGCTACACCTTC.

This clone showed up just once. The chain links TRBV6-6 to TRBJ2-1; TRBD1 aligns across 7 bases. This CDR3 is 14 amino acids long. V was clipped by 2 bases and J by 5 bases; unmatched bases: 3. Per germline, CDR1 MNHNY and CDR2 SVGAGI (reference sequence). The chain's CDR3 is CASSYRDRDNEQFF. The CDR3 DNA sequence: TGTGCCAGCAGTTACCGGGACAGAGACAATGAGCAGTTCTTC.

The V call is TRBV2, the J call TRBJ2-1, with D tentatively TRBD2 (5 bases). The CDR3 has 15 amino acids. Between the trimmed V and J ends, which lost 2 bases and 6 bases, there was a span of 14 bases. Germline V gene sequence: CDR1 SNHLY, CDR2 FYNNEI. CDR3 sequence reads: CASSERGYSGNEQFF. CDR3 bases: TGTGCCAGCAGTGAAAGAGGGTATAGTGGCAATGAGCAGTTCTTC.

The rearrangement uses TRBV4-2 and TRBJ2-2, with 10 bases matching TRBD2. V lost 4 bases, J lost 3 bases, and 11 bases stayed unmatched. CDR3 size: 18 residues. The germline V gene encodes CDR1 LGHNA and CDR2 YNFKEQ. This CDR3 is CASSPPGAGGRDTGELFF. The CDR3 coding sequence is TGTGCCAGCAGCCCTCCCGGAGCGGGGGGGCGGGACACCGGGGAGCTGTTTTTT.

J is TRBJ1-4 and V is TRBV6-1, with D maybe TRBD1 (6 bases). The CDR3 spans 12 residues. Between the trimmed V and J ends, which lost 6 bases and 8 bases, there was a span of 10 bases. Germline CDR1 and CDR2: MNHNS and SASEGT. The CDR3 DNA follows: TGTGCCAGCAGGATCGGACAGGAAAAACTGTTTTTT. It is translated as CASRIGQEKLFF.

The CDR3 DNA sequence: TGTGCCTGGAACCCGGGACAGAGTGATTCACCCCTCCACTTT. Its translation: CAWNPGQSDSPLHF. The chain carries TRBV30 and TRBJ1-6; the match to TRBD1 covers 7 bases. Germline CDR1 reads GTSNPN; CDR2 reads SVGIG (reference sequence). CDR3 length: 14 residues. Trimming cost V 4 bases and J 8 bases; bases outside gene matches: 8.

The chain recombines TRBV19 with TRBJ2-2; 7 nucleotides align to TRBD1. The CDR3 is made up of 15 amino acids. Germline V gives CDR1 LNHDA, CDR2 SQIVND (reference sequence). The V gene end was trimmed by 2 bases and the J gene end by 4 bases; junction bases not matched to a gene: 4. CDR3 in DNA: TGTGCCAGTAGTATAACAGGGGAAGGCACCGGGGAGCTGTTTTTT. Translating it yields CASSITGEGTGELFF.

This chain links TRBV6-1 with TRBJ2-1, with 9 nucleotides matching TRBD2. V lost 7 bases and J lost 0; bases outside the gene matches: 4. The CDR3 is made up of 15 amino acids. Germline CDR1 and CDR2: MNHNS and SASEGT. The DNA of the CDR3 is TGTGCCAGCACCAATAGCGGGGGCTCCTACAATGAGCAGTTCTTC. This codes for CASTNSGGSYNEQFF.

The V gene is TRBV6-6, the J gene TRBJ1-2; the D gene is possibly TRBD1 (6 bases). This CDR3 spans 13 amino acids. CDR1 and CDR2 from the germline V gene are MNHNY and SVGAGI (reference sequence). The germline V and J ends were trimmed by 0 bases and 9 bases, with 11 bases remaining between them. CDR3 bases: TGTGCCAGCAGTTACTCGGGGACATCTAGCTACACCTTC. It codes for CASSYSGTSSYTF.